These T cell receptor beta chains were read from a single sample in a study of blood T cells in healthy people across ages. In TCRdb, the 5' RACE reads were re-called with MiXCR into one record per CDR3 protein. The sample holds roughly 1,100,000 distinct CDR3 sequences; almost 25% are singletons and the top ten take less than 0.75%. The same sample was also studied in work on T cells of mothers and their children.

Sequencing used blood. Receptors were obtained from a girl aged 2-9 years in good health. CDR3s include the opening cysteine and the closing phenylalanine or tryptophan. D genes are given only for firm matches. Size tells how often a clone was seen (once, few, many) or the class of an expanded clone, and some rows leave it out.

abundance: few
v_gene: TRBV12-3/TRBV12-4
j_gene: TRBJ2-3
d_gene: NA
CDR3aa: CASSFGGTSDTQYF
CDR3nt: TGTGCCAGCAGTTTCGGCGGAACATCCGATACGCAGTATTTT

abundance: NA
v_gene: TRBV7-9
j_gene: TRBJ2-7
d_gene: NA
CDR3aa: CASSPDLGAYEQYF
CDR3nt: TGTGCCAGCAGCCCTGACCTGGGCGCCTACGAGCAGTACTTC

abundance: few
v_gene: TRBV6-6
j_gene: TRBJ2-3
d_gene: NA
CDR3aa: CASSLNREEADTQYF
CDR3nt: TGTGCCAGCAGTCTAAACAGGGAAGAAGCAGATACGCAGTATTTT

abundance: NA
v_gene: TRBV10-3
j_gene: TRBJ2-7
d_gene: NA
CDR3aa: CAISESDILSYEQYF
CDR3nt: TGTGCCATCAGTGAGTCAGACATCCTCTCTTACGAGCAGTACTTC

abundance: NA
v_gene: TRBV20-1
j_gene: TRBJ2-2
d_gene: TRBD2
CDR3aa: CSADRPSGRICLYTGELFF
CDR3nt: TGCAGTGCCGACCGCCCTAGCGGGAGAATATGTTTATACACCGGGGAGCTGTTTTTT

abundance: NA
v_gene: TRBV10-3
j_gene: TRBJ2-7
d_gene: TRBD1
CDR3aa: CAISEGDRTYEQYF
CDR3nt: TGTGCCATCAGTGAGGGGGACAGGACCTACGAGCAGTACTTC

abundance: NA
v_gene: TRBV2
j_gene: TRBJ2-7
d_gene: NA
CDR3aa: CASSAYETYEQYF
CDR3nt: TGTGCCAGCAGTGCCTACGAAACCTACGAGCAGTACTTC

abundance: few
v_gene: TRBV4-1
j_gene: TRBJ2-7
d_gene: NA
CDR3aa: CASSQSPSPYVSYEQYF
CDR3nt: TGCGCCAGCAGCCAATCGCCCTCACCGTACGTCTCCTACGAGCAGTACTTC

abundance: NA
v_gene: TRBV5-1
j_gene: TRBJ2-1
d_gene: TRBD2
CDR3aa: CASSGTTSAEQFF
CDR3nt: TGCGCCAGCAGCGGGACGACTAGCGCTGAGCAGTTCTTC

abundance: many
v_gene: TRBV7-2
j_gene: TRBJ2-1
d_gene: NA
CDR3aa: CASSLAHGNEQFF
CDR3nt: TGTGCCAGCAGCTTAGCACACGGGAATGAGCAGTTCTTC

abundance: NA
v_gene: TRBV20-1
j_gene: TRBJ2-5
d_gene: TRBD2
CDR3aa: CSASGLGGETQYF
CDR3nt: TGCAGTGCTTCGGGACTAGGGGGAGAGACCCAGTACTTC

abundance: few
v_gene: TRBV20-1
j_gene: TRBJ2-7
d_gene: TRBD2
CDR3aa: CSARGWASGHSYEQYF
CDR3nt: TGCAGTGCTAGAGGGTGGGCTAGCGGACACTCCTACGAGCAGTACTTC

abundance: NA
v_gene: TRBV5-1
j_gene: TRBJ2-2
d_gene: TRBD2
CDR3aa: CASSWEGRNTGELFF
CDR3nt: TGCGCCAGCAGCTGGGAGGGAAGAAACACCGGGGAGCTGTTTTTT

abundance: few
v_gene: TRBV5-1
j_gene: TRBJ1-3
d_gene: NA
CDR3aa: CASSPTGNSGNTIYF
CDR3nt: TGCGCCAGCAGCCCGACGGGAAACTCTGGAAACACCATATATTTT

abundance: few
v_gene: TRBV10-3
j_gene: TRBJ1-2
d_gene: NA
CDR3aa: CAISPGEHYGYTF
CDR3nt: TGTGCCATCAGCCCAGGGGAACACTATGGCTACACCTTC

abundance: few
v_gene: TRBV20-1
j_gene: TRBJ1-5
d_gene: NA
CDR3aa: CSVGGKVDQPQHF
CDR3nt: TGCAGTGTGGGGGGGAAGGTCGATCAGCCCCAGCATTTT

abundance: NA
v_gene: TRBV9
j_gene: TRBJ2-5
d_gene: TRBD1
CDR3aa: CASSVGQGRRETQYF
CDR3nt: TGTGCCAGCAGCGTAGGACAGGGTCGTCGGGAGACCCAGTACTTC

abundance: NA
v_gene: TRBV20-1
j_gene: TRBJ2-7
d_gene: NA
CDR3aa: CSARVGDSMGEQYF
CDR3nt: TGCAGTGCTAGAGTGGGCGACTCAATGGGCGAGCAGTACTTC

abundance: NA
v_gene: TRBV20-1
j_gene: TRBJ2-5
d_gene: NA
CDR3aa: CSATEWGAGRETQYF
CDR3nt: TGCAGTGCCACCGAGTGGGGGGCAGGCAGAGAGACCCAGTACTTC

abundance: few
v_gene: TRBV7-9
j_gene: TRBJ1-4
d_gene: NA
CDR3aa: CASSLDRGFGTAEKLFF
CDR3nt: TGTGCCAGCAGCTTAGATCGGGGGTTTGGAACGGCTGAAAAACTGTTTTTT

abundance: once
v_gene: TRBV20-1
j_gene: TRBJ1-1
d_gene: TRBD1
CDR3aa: CSAKVGTGVTEAFF
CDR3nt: TGCAGTGCTAAGGTGGGGACAGGGGTCACTGAAGCTTTCTTT

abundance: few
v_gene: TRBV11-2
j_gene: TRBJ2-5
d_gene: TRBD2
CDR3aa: CASSLGSGTSGTQYF
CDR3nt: TGTGCCAGCAGCTTAGGGTCCGGGACTAGTGGGACCCAGTACTTC

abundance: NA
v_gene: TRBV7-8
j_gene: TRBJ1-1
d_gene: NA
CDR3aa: CASSLDRGVNEAFF
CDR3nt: TGTGCCAGCAGCCTAGATAGGGGAGTCAATGAAGCTTTCTTT

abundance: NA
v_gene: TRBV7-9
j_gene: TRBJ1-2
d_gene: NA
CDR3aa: CASSSPGTTYGYTF
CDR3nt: TGTGCCAGCAGCTCTCCCGGGACGACCTATGGCTACACCTTC

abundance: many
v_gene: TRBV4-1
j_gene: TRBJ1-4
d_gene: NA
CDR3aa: CASSLINEKLFF
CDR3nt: TGTGCCAGCAGCTTAATTAATGAAAAACTGTTTTTT

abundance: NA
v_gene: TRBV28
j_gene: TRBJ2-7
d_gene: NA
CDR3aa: CASSIGTRGSYEQYF
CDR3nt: TGTGCCAGCAGTATCGGGACCCGGGGGTCCTACGAGCAGTACTTC

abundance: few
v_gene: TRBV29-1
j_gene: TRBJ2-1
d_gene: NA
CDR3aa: CSVGLWRDPGPYNEQFF
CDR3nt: TGCAGCGTTGGTTTGTGGCGGGATCCGGGTCCCTACAATGAGCAGTTCTTC

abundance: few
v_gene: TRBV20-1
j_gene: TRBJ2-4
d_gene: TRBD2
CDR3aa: CSASRLAGALAKNIQYF
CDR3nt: TGCAGTGCTAGTAGGCTAGCGGGGGCCCTAGCCAAAAACATTCAGTACTTC

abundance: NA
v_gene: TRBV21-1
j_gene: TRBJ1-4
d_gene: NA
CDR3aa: CASPIAEDAEAMLFF
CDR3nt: TGTGCCAGCCCGATTGCGGAGGATGCGGAGGCTATGCTGTTTTTT

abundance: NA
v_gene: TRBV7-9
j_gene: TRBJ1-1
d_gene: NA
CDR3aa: CASSTTTENTEAFF
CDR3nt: TGTGCCAGCAGCACGACGACAGAGAACACTGAAGCTTTCTTT

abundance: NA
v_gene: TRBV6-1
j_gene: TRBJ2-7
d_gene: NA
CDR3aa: CASTSPWHQTYEQYF
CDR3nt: TGTGCCAGCACCTCCCCGTGGCACCAAACCTACGAGCAGTACTTC

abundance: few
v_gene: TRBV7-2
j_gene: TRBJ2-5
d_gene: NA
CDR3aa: CASSYRRPRGAETQYF
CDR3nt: TGTGCCAGCAGTTACCGCCGACCAAGGGGTGCGGAGACCCAGTACTTC

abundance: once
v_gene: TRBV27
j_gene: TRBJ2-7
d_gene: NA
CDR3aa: CASRPPGTLNSYEQYF
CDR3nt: TGTGCCAGCAGACCCCCGGGCACCCTTAACTCCTACGAGCAGTACTTC

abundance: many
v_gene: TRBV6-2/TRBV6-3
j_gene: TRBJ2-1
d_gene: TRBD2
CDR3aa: CASGTRTSGDNEQFF
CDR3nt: TGTGCCAGCGGTACCCGGACTAGCGGGGACAATGAGCAGTTCTTC

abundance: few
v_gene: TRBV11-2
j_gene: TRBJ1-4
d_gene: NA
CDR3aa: CASSSLGVQGEKLFF
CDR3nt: TGTGCCAGCAGCTCCCTAGGGGTACAAGGTGAAAAACTGTTTTTT

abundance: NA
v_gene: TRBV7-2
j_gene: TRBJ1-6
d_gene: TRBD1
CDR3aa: CASGYPDRGNSPLHF
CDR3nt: TGTGCCAGCGGATACCCGGACAGGGGTAATTCACCCCTCCACTTT

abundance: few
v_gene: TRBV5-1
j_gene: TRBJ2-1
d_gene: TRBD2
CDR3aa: CASSFGLEGYNEQFF
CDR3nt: TGCGCCAGCAGCTTCGGACTAGAGGGCTACAATGAGCAGTTCTTC

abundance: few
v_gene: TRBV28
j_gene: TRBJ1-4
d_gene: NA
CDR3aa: CASSLGGEDEKLFF
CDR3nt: TGTGCCAGCAGTTTAGGGGGAGAAGATGAAAAACTGTTTTTT

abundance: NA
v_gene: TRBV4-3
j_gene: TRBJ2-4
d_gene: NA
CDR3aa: CASSQVLGGDRSQNIQYF
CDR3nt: TGCGCCAGCAGCCAAGTTTTGGGGGGAGACAGGAGCCAAAACATTCAGTACTTC

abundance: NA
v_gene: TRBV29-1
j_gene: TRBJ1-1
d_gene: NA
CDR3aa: CSVESAGGLTEAFF
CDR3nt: TGCAGCGTTGAATCAGCCGGGGGACTCACTGAAGCTTTCTTT

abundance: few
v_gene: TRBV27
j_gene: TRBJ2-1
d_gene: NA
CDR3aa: CASSYLSGNRMNEQFF
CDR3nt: TGTGCCAGCAGTTACCTTAGCGGAAACCGAATGAATGAGCAGTTCTTC

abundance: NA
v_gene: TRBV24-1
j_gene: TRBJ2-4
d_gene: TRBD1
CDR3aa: CATGDSKNIQYF
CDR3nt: TGTGCCACCGGGGACAGTAAAAACATTCAGTACTTC

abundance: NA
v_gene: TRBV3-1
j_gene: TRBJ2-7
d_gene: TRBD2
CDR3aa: CASSLPSGGTYEQYF
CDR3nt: TGTGCCAGCAGCCTCCCTAGCGGGGGGACCTACGAGCAGTACTTC

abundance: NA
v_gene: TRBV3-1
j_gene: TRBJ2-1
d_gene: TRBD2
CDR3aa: CASSRSSGQSSYNEQFF
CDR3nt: TGTGCCAGCAGCCGATCTAGCGGGCAAAGCTCCTACAATGAGCAGTTCTTC

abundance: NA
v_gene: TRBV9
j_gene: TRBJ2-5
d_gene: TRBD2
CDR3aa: CASTRTSGGLQETQYF
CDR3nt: TGTGCCAGCACCAGGACTAGCGGGGGGTTACAAGAGACCCAGTACTTC

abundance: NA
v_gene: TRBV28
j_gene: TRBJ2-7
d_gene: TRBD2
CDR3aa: CASSFRGRAIDEQYF
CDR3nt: TGTGCCAGCAGTTTCCGCGGGAGGGCCATCGACGAGCAGTACTTC

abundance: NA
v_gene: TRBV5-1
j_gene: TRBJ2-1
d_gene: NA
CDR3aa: CASSWSGGRVNEQFF
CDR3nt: TGCGCCAGCAGCTGGTCCGGCGGTCGGGTGAATGAGCAGTTCTTC

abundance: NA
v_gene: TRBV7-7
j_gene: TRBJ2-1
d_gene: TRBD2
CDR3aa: CASSRLAGPSNEQFF
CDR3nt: TGTGCTAGCAGCCGACTAGCGGGACCCAGCAATGAGCAGTTCTTC

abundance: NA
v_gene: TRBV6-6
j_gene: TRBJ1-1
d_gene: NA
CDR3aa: CASTETANLNTEAFF
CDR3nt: TGTGCCAGCACCGAAACAGCGAACCTGAACACTGAAGCTTTCTTT

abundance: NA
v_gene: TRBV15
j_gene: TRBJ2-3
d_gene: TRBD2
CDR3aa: CATSRVAGGGYTQYF
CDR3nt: TGTGCCACCAGCAGAGTGGCGGGGGGTGGGTATACGCAGTATTTT

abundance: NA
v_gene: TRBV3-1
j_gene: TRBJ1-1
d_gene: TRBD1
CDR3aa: CASSQEAGGNTEAFF
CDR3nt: TGTGCCAGCAGCCAAGAGGCAGGGGGGAACACTGAAGCTTTCTTT

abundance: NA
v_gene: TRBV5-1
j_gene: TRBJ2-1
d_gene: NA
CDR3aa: CASSTLSGTGFNEQFF
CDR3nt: TGCGCCAGCAGCACCCTAAGCGGGACAGGATTCAATGAGCAGTTCTTC

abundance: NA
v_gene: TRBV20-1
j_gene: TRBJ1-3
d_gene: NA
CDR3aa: CSASPYVAPSGNTIYF
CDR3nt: TGCAGTGCTAGCCCCTACGTGGCGCCTTCTGGAAACACCATATATTTT

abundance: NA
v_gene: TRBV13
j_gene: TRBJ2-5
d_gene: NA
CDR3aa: CASSPRDWPDAQYF
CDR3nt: TGTGCCAGCAGCCCCAGGGACTGGCCGGATGCCCAGTACTTC

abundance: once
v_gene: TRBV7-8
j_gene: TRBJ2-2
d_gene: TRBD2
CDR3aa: CASSLRREGLASMAGELFF
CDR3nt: TGTGCCAGCAGCTTAAGGAGGGAGGGTCTAGCGTCGATGGCCGGGGAGCTGTTTTTT